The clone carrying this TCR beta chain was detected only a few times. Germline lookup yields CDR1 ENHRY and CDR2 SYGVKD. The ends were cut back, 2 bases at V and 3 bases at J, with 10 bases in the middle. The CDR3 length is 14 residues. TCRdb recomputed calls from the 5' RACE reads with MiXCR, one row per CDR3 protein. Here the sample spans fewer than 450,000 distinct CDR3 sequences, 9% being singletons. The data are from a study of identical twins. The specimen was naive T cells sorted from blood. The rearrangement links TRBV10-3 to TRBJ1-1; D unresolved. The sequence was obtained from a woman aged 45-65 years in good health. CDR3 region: CAISEEAGDTEAFF. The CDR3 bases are TGTGCCATCAGTGAGGAGGCGGGCGACACTGAAGCTTTCTTT.